This T cell receptor (beta chain) originates from a study of spatial heterogeneity in lung cancer. Study details: Unique TCR and UMI combinations averaged more than ten appearances each in raw reads.

This clonotype was observed a few times. As for time point: sample taken at primary tumor resection. The input material, whole RNA from tumor, nontumor lung or frozen PBMC, was sequenced unsorted. Patients with untreated early-stage non-small cell lung cancer, numbering some 72, were the donors. Each CDR3 protein gets one entry after TCRdb re-called the 5' RACE reads with MiXCR. This sample has some 64,000 distinct CDR3 sequences, with less than 10% found just once. V lost 5 bases, J lost 4 bases, and 15 bases lay in between. Looked up from germline, CDR1 is MGHRA and CDR2 is YSYEKL. The length of the CDR3 is 15 residues.

The chain uses TRBV4-1 and TRBJ2-1; D is perhaps TRBD1 (6 bases). The sequencing here drew on PBMCs, taken at surgery. The clonotype comes from a female donor with early-stage non-small cell lung cancer. CDR3 sequence (DNA): TGCGCCAGCAGCGTTCCGGGACATGTATACAATGAGCAGTTCTTC. It is translated as CASSVPGHVYNEQFF.